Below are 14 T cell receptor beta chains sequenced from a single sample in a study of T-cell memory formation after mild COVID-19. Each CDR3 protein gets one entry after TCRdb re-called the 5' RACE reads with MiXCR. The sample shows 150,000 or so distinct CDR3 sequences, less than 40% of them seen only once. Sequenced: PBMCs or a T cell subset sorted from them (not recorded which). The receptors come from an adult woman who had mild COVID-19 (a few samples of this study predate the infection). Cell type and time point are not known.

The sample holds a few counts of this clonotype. CDR3: CASSEVGISANQPQHF. In nucleotides, the CDR3 is TGTGCCAGCAGTGAAGTGGGGATTTCGGCCAATCAGCCCCAGCATTTT. The chain links TRBV6-1 to TRBJ1-5; D call uncertain. The V gene lost 1 base and the J gene lost 3 bases, with 13 bases spanning the gap. The CDR3 contains 16 residues. Per the germline V gene, CDR1 is MNHNS and CDR2 is SASEGT.

The CDR3 DNA reads TGTGCCATCAGTGAGCCTGAAGGAGGCGCTACTGAAGCTTTCTTT. The encoded protein is CAISEPEGGATEAFF. The chain employs TRBV10-3 and TRBJ1-1; no clear D. The V gene's germline CDR1 is ENHRY and CDR2 SYGVKD. The germline V and J ends were trimmed by 2 bases and 5 bases, with 15 bases remaining between them. The CDR3 totals 15 residues.

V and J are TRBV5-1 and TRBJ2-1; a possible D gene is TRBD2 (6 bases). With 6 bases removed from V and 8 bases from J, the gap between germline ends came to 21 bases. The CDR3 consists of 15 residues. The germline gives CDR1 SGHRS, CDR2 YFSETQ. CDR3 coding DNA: TGCGCCAGCACCATTACTAGCCATGGGGTACATGAGCAGTTCTTC. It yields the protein CASTITSHGVHEQFF.

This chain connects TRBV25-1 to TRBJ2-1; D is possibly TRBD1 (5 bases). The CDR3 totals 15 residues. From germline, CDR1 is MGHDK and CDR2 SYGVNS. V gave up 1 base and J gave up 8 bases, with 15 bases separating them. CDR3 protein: CASSELASRVDEQFF. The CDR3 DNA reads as TGTGCCAGCAGTGAATTGGCAAGCAGGGTGGATGAGCAGTTCTTC.

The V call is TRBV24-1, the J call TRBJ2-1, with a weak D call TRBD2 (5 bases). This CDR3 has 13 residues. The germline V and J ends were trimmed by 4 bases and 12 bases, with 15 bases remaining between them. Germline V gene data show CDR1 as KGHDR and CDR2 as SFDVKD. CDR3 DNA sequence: TGTGCCACCAGTGACACCCTCCTCGGAGGGCAGTTCTTC. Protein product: CATSDTLLGGQFF.

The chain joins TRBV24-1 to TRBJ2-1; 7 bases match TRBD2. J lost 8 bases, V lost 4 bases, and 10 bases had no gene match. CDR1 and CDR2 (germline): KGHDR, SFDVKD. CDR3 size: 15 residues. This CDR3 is CATSDGLGRRDEQFF. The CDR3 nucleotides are TGTGCCACCAGTGACGGACTAGGACGGCGCGATGAGCAGTTCTTC.

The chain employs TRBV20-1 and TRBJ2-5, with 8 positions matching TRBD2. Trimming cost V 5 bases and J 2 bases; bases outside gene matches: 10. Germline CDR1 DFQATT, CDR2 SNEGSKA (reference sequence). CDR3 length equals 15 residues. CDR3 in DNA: TGCAGTGCTGAGTTAGCGGGGCTTCTACAAGAGACCCAGTACTTC. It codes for CSAELAGLLQETQYF.

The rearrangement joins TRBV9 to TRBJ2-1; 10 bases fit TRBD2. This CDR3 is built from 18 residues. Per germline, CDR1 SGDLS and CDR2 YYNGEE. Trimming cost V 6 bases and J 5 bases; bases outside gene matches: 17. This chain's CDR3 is CASNSNSGRPGANNEQFF. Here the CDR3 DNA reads TGTGCCAGCAATTCGAATAGCGGGAGGCCGGGGGCCAACAATGAGCAGTTCTTC.

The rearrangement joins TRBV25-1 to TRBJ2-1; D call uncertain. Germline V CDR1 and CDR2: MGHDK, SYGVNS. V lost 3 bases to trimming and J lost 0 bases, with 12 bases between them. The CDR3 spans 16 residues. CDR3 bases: TGTGCCAGCAGTGATGGAACGGGCCGCTCCTACAATGAGCAGTTCTTC. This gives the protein CASSDGTGRSYNEQFF. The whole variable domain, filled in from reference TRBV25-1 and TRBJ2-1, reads EADIYQTPRYLVIGTGKKITLECSQTMGHDKMYWYQQDPGMELHLIHYSYGVNSTEKGDLSSESTVSRIRTEHFPLTLESARPSHTSQYLCASSDGTGRSYNEQFFGPGTRLTVL.

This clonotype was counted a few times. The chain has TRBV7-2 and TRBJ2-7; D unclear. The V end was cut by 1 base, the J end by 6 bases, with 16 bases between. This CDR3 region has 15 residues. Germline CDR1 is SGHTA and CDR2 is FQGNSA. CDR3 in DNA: TGTGCCAGCAGCTTAGAGGGTAGCCCGGTCGGCGAGCAGTACTTC. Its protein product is CASSLEGSPVGEQYF. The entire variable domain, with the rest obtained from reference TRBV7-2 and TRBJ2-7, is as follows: GAGVSQSPSNKVTEKGKDVELRCDPISGHTALYWYRQSLGQGLEFLIYFQGNSAPDKSGLPSDRFSAERTGGSVSTLTIQRTQQEDSAVYLCASSLEGSPVGEQYFGPGTRLTVT.

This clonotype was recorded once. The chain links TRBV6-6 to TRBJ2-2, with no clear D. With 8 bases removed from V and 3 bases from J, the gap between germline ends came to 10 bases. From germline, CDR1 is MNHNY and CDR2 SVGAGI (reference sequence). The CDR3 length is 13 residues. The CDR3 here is CASRTVHTGELFF. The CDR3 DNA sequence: TGTGCCAGCCGGACCGTCCACACCGGGGAGCTGTTTTTT.

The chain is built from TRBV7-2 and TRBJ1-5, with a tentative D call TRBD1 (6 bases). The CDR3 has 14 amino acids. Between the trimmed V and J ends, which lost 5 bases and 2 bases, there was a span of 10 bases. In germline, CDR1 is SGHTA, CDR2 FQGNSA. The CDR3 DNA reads TGTGCCAGCAGCCAAGGGGGGGGCAATCAGCCCCAGCATTTT. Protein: CASSQGGGNQPQHF.

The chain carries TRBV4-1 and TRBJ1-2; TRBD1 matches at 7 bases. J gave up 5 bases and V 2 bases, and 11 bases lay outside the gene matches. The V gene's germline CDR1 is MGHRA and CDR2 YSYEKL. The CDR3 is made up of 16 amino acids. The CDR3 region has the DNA TGCGCCAGCAGCCAACCCCGGAAGGGGGCGCAGTATGGCTACACCTTC. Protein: CASSQPRKGAQYGYTF.

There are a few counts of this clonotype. The CDR3 region is CASSSTGTGEHEQYF. CDR3 DNA: TGTGCCAGCAGCTCGACCGGGACAGGGGAACACGAGCAGTACTTC. The chain couples TRBV5-4 to TRBJ2-7, with 10 bases that match TRBD1. The CDR3 spans 15 residues. Losses at the gene ends were 3 bases for V and 5 bases for J; bases not matched to a gene: 8. Per germline, CDR1 SGHNT and CDR2 YYREEE (reference sequence).